This T cell receptor beta chain is drawn from a study of cytomegalovirus exposure and HLA in healthy donors. Study details: Most donors, just over 80% of 350 to 450 genotyped, fell in the Caucasian-associated ancestry cluster.

Vbeta (60) and Jbeta (13) primers were used in the PCR. Method: immunoSEQ multiplex PCR; TCRdb's copy keeps in-frame clones and lacks some. The profile covers 130,000 or so clones, with roughly four fifths appearing a single time and less than 3.5% taken by the ten largest. Whole-study results and caveats: The classifier, whose performance was assessed in both the original and validation cohorts, reportedly diagnosed cytomegalovirus status with high specificity and sensitivity.

The junction had 6 bases not matched to a gene; V was cut back by 3 bases and J by 5 bases. This CDR3 is 16 amino acids long. Germline V CDR1 and CDR2: MRHNA, SNTAGT. About this clone itself: Its antigen is as yet unknown.

The rearrangement joins TRBV6-4 to TRBJ2-2; 10 bases map to TRBD2. The sample consisted of PBMCs. The clonotype comes from a woman aged 40 to 49 in good health and CMV-seropositive. The CDR3 sequence is CASSEASGRVTGELFF. The CDR3 DNA reads TGTGCCAGCAGTGAGGCTAGCGGGAGAGTTACCGGGGAGCTGTTTTTT.